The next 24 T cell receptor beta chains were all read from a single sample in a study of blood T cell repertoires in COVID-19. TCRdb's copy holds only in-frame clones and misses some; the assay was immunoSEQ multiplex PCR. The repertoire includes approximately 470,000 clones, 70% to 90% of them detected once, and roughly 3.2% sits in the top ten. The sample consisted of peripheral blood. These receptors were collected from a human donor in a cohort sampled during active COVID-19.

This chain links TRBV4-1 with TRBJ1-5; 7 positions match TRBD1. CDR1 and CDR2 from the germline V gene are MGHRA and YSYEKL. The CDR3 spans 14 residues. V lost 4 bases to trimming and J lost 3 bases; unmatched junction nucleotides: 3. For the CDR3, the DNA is TGCGCCAGCAGCCGAGGGACAGCCAATCAGCCCCAGCATTTT. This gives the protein CASSRGTANQPQHF.

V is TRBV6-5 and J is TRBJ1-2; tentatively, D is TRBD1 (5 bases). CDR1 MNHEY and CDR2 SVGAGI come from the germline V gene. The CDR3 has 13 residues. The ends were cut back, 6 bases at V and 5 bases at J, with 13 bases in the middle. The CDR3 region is CASRPNGGYGYTF. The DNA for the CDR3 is TGTGCCAGCAGACCCAATGGGGGGTATGGCTACACCTTC.

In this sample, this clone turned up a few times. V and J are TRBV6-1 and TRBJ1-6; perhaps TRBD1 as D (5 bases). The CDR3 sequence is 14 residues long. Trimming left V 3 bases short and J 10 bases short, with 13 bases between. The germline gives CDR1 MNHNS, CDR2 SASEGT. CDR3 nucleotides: TGTGCCAGCAGTGATGGGGCAGGAGAGTCACCCCTCCACTTT. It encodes CASSDGAGESPLHF.

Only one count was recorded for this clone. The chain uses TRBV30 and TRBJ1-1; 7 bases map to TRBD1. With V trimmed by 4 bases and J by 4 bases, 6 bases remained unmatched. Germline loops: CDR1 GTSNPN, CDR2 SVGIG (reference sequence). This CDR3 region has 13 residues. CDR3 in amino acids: CAWKDRLVTEAFF. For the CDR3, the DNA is TGTGCCTGGAAGGACAGGTTGGTCACTGAAGCTTTCTTT.

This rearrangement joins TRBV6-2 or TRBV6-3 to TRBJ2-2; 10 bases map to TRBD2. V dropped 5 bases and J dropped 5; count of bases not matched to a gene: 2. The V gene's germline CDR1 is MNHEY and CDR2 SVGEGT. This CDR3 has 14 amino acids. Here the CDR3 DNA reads TGTGCCAGCAGTCGGACTAGCGGTACCGGGGAGCTGTTTTTT. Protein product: CASSRTSGTGELFF.

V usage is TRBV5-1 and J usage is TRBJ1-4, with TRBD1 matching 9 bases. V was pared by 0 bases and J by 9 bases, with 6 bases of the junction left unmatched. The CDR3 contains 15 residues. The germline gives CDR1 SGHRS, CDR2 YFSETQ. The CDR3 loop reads CASSLEGTGQKKLFF. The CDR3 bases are TGCGCCAGCAGCTTGGAGGGGACAGGGCAGAAAAAACTGTTTTTT. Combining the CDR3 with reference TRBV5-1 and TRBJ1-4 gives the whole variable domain KAGVTQTPRYLIKTRGQQVTLSCSPISGHRSVSWYQQTPGQGLQFLFEYFSETQRNKGNFPGRFSGRQFSNSRSEMNVSTLELGDSALYLCASSLEGTGQKKLFFGSGTQLSVL.

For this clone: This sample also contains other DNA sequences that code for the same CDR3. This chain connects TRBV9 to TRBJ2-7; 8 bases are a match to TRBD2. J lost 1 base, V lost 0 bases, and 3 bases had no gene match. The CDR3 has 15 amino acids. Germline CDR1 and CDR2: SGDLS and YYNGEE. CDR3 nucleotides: TGTGCCAGCAGCGTAGGGTCTAGCGGGTCCTACGAGCAGTACTTC. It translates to CASSVGSSGSYEQYF.

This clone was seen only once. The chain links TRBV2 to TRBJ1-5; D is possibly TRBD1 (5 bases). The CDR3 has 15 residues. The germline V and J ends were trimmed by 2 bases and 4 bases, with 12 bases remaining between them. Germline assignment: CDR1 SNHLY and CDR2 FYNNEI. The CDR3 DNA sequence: TGTGCCAGCAGTGAAACTCGACAGTCGAATCAGCCCCAGCATTTT. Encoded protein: CASSETRQSNQPQHF.

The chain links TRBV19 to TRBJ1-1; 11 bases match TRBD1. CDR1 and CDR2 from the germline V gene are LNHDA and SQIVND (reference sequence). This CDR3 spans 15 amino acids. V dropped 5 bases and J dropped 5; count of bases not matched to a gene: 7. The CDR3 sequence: CASSGMDRGRTEAFF. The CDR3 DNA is TGTGCCAGTAGTGGGATGGACAGGGGGCGAACTGAAGCTTTCTTT.

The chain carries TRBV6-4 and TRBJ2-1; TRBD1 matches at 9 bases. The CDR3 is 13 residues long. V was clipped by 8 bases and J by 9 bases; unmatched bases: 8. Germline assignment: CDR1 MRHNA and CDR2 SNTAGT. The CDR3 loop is CASGTTGGAEQFF. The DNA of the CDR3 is TGTGCCAGCGGTACGACAGGGGGAGCTGAGCAGTTCTTC.

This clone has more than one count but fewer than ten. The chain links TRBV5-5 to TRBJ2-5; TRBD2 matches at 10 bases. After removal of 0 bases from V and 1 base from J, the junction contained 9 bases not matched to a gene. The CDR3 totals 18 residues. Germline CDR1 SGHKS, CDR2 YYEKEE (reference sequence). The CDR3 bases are TGTGCCAGCAGCTTGGAATTTCCGGGACTAGCGATCCAAGAGACCCAGTACTTC. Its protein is CASSLEFPGLAIQETQYF.

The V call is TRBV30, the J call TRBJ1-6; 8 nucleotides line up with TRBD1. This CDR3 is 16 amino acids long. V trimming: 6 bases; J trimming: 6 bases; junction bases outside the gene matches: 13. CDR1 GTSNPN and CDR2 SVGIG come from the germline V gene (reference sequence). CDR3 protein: CACSNWTGLPNSPLHF. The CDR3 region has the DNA TGTGCCTGCAGTAATTGGACAGGGTTGCCTAATTCACCCCTCCACTTT.

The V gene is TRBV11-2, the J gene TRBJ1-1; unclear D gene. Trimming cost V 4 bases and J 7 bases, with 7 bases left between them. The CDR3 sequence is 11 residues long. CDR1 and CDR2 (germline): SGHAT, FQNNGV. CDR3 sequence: CASSSVNEAFF. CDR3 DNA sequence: TGTGCCAGCAGCTCGGTGAATGAAGCTTTCTTT.

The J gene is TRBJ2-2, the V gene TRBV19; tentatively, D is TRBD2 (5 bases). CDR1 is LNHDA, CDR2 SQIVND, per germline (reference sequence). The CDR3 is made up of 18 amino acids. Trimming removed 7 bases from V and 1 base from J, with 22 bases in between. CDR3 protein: CASMRRTGSGRNTGELFF. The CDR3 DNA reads TGTGCCAGTATGCGTCGCACGGGGTCGGGGAGGAACACCGGGGAGCTGTTTTTT.

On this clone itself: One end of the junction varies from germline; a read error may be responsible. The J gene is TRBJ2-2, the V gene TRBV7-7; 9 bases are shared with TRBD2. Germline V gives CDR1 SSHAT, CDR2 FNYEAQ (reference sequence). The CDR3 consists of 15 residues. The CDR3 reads CASSQTSGDTGELFF. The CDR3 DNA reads TGTGCTAGCAGCCAGACTAGCGGTGACACCGGGGAGCTGTTTTTT.

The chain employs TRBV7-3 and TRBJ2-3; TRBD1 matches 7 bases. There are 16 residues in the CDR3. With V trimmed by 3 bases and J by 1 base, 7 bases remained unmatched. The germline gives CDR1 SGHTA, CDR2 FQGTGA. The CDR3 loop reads CASSFSLDRGTDTQYF. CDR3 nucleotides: TGTGCCAGCAGCTTCTCCTTAGACAGGGGCACAGATACGCAGTATTTT.

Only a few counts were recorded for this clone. CDR3 bases: TGTGCCAGCAGTTACTCGGGCAACACCCCTGAAGCTTTCTTT. Its translation: CASSYSGNTPEAFF. The genes are TRBV6-2 or TRBV6-3 and TRBJ1-1; D is ambiguous. The germline gives CDR1 MNHEY, CDR2 SVGEGT. CDR3 length: 14 residues. The V gene lost 0 bases and the J gene lost 6 bases, with 11 bases spanning the gap.

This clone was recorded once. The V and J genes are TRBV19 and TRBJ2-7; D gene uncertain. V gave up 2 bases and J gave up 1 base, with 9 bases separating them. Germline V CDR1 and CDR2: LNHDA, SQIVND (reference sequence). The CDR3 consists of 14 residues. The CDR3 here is CASSIRSGSYEQYF. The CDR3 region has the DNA TGTGCCAGTAGTATACGTTCCGGGTCCTACGAGCAGTACTTC.

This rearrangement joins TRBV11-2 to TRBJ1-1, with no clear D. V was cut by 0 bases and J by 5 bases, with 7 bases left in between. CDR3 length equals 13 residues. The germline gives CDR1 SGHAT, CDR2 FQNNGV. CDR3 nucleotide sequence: TGTGCCAGCAGCTTAGATGGTGCGACTGAAGCTTTCTTT. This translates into CASSLDGATEAFF.

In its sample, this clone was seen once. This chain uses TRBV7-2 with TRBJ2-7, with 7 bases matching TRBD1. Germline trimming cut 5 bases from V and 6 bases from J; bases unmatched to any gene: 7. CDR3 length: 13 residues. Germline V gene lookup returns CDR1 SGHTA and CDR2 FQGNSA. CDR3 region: CASSVRQGGEQYF. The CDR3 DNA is TGTGCCAGCAGCGTAAGACAGGGTGGCGAGCAGTACTTC.

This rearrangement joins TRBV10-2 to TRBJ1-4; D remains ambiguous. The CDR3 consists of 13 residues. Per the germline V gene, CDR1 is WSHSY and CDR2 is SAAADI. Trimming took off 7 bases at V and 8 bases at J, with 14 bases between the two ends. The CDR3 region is CASTTSLQEKLFF. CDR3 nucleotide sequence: TGCGCCAGCACCACAAGTTTACAGGAAAAACTGTTTTTT.

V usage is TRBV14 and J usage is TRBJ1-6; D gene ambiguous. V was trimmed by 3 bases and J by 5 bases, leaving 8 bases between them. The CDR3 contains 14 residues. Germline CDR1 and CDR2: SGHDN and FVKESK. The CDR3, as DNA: TGTGCCAGCAGCCACCAGGTTAATAATTCACCCCTCCACTTT. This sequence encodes CASSHQVNNSPLHF.

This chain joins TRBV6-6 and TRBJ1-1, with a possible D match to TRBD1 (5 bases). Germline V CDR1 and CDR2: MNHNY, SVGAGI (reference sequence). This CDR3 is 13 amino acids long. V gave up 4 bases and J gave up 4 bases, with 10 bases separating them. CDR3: CASSLVDSTEAFF. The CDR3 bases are TGTGCCAGCAGTTTGGTAGACAGCACTGAAGCTTTCTTT.

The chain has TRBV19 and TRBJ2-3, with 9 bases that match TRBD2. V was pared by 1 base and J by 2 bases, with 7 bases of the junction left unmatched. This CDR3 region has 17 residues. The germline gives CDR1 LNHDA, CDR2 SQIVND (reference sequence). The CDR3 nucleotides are TGTGCCAGTAGTATAGCGCGACTAGCGGTGTACACAGATACGCAGTATTTT. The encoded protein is CASSIARLAVYTDTQYF.